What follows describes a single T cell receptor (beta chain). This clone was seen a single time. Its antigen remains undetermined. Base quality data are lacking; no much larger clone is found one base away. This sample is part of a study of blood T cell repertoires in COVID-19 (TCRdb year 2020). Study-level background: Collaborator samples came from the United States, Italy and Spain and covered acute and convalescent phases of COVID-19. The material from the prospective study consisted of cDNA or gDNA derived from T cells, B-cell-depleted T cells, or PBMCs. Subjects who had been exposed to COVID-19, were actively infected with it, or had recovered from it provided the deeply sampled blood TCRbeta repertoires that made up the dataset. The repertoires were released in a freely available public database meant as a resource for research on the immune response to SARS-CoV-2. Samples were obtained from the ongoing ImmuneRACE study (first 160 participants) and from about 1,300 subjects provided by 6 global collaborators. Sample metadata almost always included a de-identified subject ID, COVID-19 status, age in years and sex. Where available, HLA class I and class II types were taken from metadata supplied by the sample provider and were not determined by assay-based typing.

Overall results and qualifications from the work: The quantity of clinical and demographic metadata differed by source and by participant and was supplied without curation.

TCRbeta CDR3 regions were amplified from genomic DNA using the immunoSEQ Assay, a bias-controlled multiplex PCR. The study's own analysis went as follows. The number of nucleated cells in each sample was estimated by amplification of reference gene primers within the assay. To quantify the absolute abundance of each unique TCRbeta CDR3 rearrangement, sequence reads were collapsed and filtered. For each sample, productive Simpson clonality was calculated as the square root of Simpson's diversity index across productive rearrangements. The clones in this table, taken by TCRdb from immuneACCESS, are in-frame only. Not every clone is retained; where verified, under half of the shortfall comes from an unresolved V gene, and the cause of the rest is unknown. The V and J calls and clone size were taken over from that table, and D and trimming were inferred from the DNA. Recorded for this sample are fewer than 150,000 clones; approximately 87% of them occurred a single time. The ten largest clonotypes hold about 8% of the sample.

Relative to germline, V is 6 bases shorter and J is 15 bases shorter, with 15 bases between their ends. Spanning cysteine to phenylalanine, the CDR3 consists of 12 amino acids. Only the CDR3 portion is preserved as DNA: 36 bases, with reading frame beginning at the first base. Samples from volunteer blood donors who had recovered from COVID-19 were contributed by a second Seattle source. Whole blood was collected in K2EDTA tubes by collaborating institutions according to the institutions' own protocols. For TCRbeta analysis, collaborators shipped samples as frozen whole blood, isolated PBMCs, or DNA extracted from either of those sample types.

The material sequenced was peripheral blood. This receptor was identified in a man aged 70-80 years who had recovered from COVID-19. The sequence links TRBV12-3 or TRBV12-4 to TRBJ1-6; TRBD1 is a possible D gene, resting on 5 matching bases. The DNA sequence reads TGTGCCAGCAGCGACAGACGGACGCTCCTCCACTTT. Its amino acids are CASSDRRTLLHF.